The T cell receptor (beta chain) described here comes from a study of blood T cells in healthy people across ages. As for the study in general: Template switching caught about one barcoded beta molecule for each two T cells.

This CDR3 has 14 amino acids. Germline CDR1 is DFQATT and CDR2 is SNEGSKA (reference sequence). V shed 1 base and J 3 bases; nucleotides not matched to a gene: 3. Sample-barcoded 5' priming and a J-beta primer mix drove a second PCR of roughly 6 to 12 cycles. MiXCR, run by TCRdb on the 5' RACE reads, gives a single entry per CDR3 protein. The sample yields over 300,000 distinct CDR3 sequences, 45% to 60% seen once. This clonotype originated in a man aged 55 to 70 in good health. The sequenced sample consisted of blood. This rearrangement joins TRBV20-1 to TRBJ2-1; 7 bases are a match to TRBD2. This CDR3 reads CSARVPSGYNEQFF. The CDR3 bases are TGCAGTGCTAGAGTCCCTAGCGGCTACAATGAGCAGTTCTTC.